These 13 T cell receptor beta chains came from one sample sequenced in a study of molecular identifiers for immune sequencing clone quantification. TCRdb used MiXCR to reprocess the PCR reads, holding one entry per CDR3 protein. Of 600,000 to 650,000 distinct CDR3 sequences detected, about 20% appear once; the ten largest clones hold around 0.9%. Sequenced input: naive CD8+ T cells from blood, with Jurkat cell RNA spiked in. The subset denotes: FACS-sorted CD8+CD4-CCR7+CD45RA+ naive T cells. The source is a human donor in good health. Some libraries in this study had Jurkat cell RNA spiked in.

V usage is TRBV7-2 and J usage is TRBJ2-7, with a tentative D call TRBD1 (7 bases). The CDR3 contains 13 residues. Trimming stripped 5 bases from V and 6 bases from J, with 14 bases between. In germline, CDR1 is SGHTA, CDR2 FQGNSA. DNA for the CDR3: TGTGCCAGCAGCCGCGGACAGGAGGGCGAGCAGTACTTC. Its translation is CASSRGQEGEQYF.

This clonotype was counted many times. The chain couples TRBV29-1 to TRBJ1-1; D uncertain. Germline V gene data show CDR1 as SQVTM and CDR2 as ANQGSEA. The CDR3 consists of 14 residues. V gave up 1 base and J gave up 4 bases, with 13 bases separating them. CDR3 sequence reads: CSVEVENRRTEAFF. The CDR3 nucleotides read TGCAGCGTTGAAGTGGAGAATCGGCGCACTGAAGCTTTCTTT.

The rearrangement links TRBV9 to TRBJ2-6; D is undetermined. Germline V gene data show CDR1 as SGDLS and CDR2 as YYNGEE. There are 16 residues in the CDR3. Trimming pared 0 bases from V and 2 bases from J, leaving 9 bases between. DNA for the CDR3: TGTGCCAGCAGCGTAGCTTGGGCAGCTGGGGCCAACGTCCTGACTTTC. It codes for CASSVAWAAGANVLTF.

This chain uses TRBV20-1 with TRBJ2-1; 8 nucleotides match TRBD2. The J segment lost 9 bases and the V segment lost 1 base, leaving 11 bases of the junction unmatched. Germline V gene sequence: CDR1 DFQATT, CDR2 SNEGSKA (reference sequence). The CDR3 consists of 15 residues. The CDR3 loop reads CSARVREGPRGEQFF. In DNA form, the CDR3 reads TGCAGTGCTAGAGTACGGGAGGGCCCTCGCGGTGAGCAGTTCTTC.

The sample holds many counts of this clonotype. This chain joins TRBV9 and TRBJ2-5, with D perhaps TRBD1 (6 bases). V lost 4 bases and J lost 4, with 20 bases in between. The CDR3 covers 16 residues. In germline, CDR1 is SGDLS, CDR2 YYNGEE. The CDR3: CASSPGTHSGVETQYF. CDR3 nucleotides: TGTGCCAGCAGCCCCGGGACACACTCCGGGGTAGAGACCCAGTACTTC.

V gene TRBV6-2 or TRBV6-3 combines with J gene TRBJ2-5; unclear D gene. CDR3 size: 15 residues. The ends were cut back, 6 bases at V and 2 bases at J, with 16 bases in the middle. Germline CDR1 reads MNHEY; CDR2 reads SVGEGT. CDR3: CASSDPRETQETQYF. In DNA, the CDR3 is TGTGCCAGCAGCGATCCCCGTGAAACGCAAGAGACCCAGTACTTC.

This clonotype was found many times. A junction end diverges from the germline sequence, so it may reflect a read error. The chain joins TRBV5-1 to TRBJ2-3, with a weak D call TRBD2 (6 bases). The CDR3 is 15 amino acids. The V gene's germline CDR1 is SGHRS and CDR2 YFSETQ. This CDR3 reads CASSLVGGYTDTQYF. CDR3 DNA: TGTGCCAGCAGCTTAGTCGGAGGGTACACAGATACGCAGTATTTT.

This clonotype turned up a few times. The chain carries TRBV25-1 and TRBJ1-4; 7 bases fit TRBD1. V lost 4 bases and J lost 8; bases outside the gene matches: 7. Germline CDR1 and CDR2: MGHDK and SYGVNS. The CDR3 is made up of 14 amino acids. As DNA, the CDR3 is TGTGCCAGCAGTGTAACAGGGGAAAGAGAAAAACTGTTTTTT. Its protein product is CASSVTGEREKLFF.

In its sample, this clonotype was seen many times. This rearrangement joins TRBV27 to TRBJ1-1, with 8 bases aligning to TRBD1. The CDR3 is 15 residues long. J lost 3 bases, V lost 3 bases, and 6 bases had no gene match. Germline V gene data show CDR1 as MNHEY and CDR2 as SMNVEV (reference sequence). Here the CDR3 DNA reads TGTGCCAGCAGTTTCGGGGGACAGGTTGACACTGAAGCTTTCTTT. Protein product: CASSFGGQVDTEAFF.

For this clonotype: The junction departs from the called germline gene at one end, perhaps through a read error. This sequence joins TRBV29-1 and TRBJ1-1, with D uncertain. The CDR3 sequence is 13 residues long. CDR1 and CDR2 from the germline V gene are SQVTM and ANQGSEA. DNA for the CDR3: TGCAGCGTTGAAGAAGCAGCGAACACTGAAGCCTTCTTT. It codes for CSVEEAANTEAFF. The full variable domain, completed using reference TRBV29-1 and TRBJ1-1, is SAVISQKPSRDICQRGTSLTIQCQVDSQVTMMFWYRQQPGQSLTLIATANQGSEATYESGFVIDKFPISRPNLTFSTLTVSNMSPEDSSIYLCSVEEAANTEAFFGQGTRLTVV.

There are a few counts of this clonotype. The chain is built from TRBV6-2 or TRBV6-3 and TRBJ2-1, with 10 bases lining up with TRBD2. The V and J ends lost 6 bases and 5 bases, in that order; junction bases with no gene match: 4. Germline lookup yields CDR1 MNHEY and CDR2 SVGEGT. This CDR3 contains 14 residues. The CDR3 DNA sequence: TGTGCCAGCAGAATAGCGGGGGGCCACAATGAGCAGTTCTTC. This sequence encodes CASRIAGGHNEQFF.

This chain links TRBV19 with TRBJ1-1; a weak D match, TRBD1 (5 bases). The germline V gene has CDR1 LNHDA and CDR2 SQIVND (reference sequence). V was shortened by 7 bases and J by 8 bases, with 14 bases between the two germline ends. The CDR3 is 12 amino acids. The chain's CDR3 is CASTIGTAEAFF. The CDR3 coding sequence is TGTGCCAGTACCATAGGGACGGCGGAAGCTTTCTTT.

The gene calls are TRBV28 and TRBJ2-3; D is possibly TRBD1 (6 bases). The CDR3 runs 15 residues. CDR1 is MDHEN and CDR2 is SYDVKM in the germline V gene. V shed 7 bases and J shed 5 bases, with 19 bases lying between them. CDR3 loop: CASMERAGVEDTQYF. The CDR3, as DNA: TGTGCCAGCATGGAGCGCGCAGGGGTGGAAGATACGCAGTATTTT.